Presented here are 17 T cell receptor beta chains from one specimen sequenced in a study of T cell repertoires in aging, cancer and after chemotherapy. TCR beta rearrangements were amplified from peripheral blood genomic DNA. A mixed TRB-A/B primer pool amplified rearranged TRB by multiplex touch-down PCR. TCRdb used MiXCR to reprocess the multiplex PCR reads, holding one entry per CDR3 protein. Here the sample spans 1,500 or so distinct CDR3 sequences, 20% to 25% being singletons. The sequencing input was blood. Receptors originate from a human donor with a solid tumor.

The rearrangement links TRBV5-1 to TRBJ2-3; D is ambiguous. Germline loops: CDR1 SGHRS, CDR2 YFSETQ. CDR3 length: 13 amino acids. V lost 4 bases, J lost 5 bases, and 11 bases lay in between. The CDR3 nucleotides read TGCGCCAGCAGCCCCGGGTCAGAAGATACGCAGTATTTT. Its translation is CASSPGSEDTQYF. Together with reference TRBV5-1 and TRBJ2-3, the CDR3 gives the full variable domain: KAGVTQTPRYLIKTRGQQVTLSCSPISGHRSVSWYQQTPGQGLQFLFEYFSETQRNKGNFPGRFSGRQFSNSRSEMNVSTLELGDSALYLCASSPGSEDTQYFGPGTRLTVL.

The chain recombines TRBV6-2 or TRBV6-3 with TRBJ1-1; D call uncertain. The length of the CDR3 is 15 residues. Between the trimmed V and J ends, which lost 6 bases and 0 bases, there was a span of 14 bases. CDR1 is MNHEY, CDR2 SVGEGT, per germline. The CDR3: CASSLRPQLNTEAFF. The CDR3, as DNA: TGTGCCAGCAGCCTTAGGCCTCAATTGAACACTGAAGCTTTCTTT.

In this sample, this clonotype is hyperexpanded. This rearrangement joins TRBV19 to TRBJ2-2, with D unclear. With 8 bases removed from V and 3 bases from J, the gap between germline ends came to 10 bases. This CDR3 region has 13 residues. CDR1 and CDR2 (germline): LNHDA, SQIVND (reference sequence). The CDR3: CASFSGHTGELFF. CDR3 coding DNA: TGTGCCAGTTTCTCAGGACACACCGGGGAGCTGTTTTTT.

CDR3 amino acids: CASSQDGRGDGYTF. The CDR3 DNA follows: TGTGCCAGCAGCCAAGATGGCAGGGGCGATGGCTACACCTTC. The gene calls are TRBV4-2 and TRBJ1-2, with TRBD1 as a possible D gene (6 bases). The V and J ends lost 0 bases and 6 bases respectively, with 11 bases between them. Germline V gene data show CDR1 as LGHNA and CDR2 as YNFKEQ. The CDR3 covers 14 residues.

This clonotype was recorded a few times. CDR3 in amino acids: CASSLRTGVNIQYF. In nucleotides, the CDR3 is TGTGCCAGCTCACTTCGGACAGGGGTGAACATTCAGTACTTC. The chain carries TRBV18 and TRBJ2-4, with TRBD1 matching 9 bases. V shed 4 bases, J shed 7 bases, and the junction held 5 bases outside the gene matches. Per germline, CDR1 KGHSH and CDR2 LQKENI. The CDR3 has 14 amino acids.

The gene calls are TRBV6-5 and TRBJ1-4, with 7 bases matching TRBD1. The V and J ends lost 4 bases and 0 bases, in that order; junction bases with no gene match: 11. CDR1 is MNHEY, CDR2 SVGAGI, per germline. This CDR3 contains 18 residues. DNA of the CDR3: TGTGCCAGCAGTTGGGGACAGACAACTCCAGCAACTAATGAAAAACTGTTTTTT. The encoded protein is CASSWGQTTPATNEKLFF.

The chain carries TRBV5-3 and TRBJ1-4; TRBD1 is a possible D gene (5 bases). TRBV5-3 is placed among ORFs of uncertain function. The CDR3 has 17 amino acids. Between the trimmed V and J ends, which lost 2 bases and 0 bases, there was a span of 14 bases. CDR3: CARSFDGTVATNEKLFF. The CDR3 region has the DNA TGTGCCAGAAGCTTCGATGGGACGGTTGCAACTAATGAAAAACTGTTTTTT.

By its share, this clonotype is medium-sized. This chain joins TRBV5-4 and TRBJ2-7; the D gene could be TRBD1 or TRBD2 (5 bases each). V lost 5 bases and J lost 4, with 16 bases in between. The CDR3 consists of 14 residues. CDR1 and CDR2 (germline): SGHNT, YYREEE (reference sequence). Here the CDR3 reads CASSRGREIYEQYF. Written as DNA, the CDR3 is TGTGCCAGCAGTCGGGGCAGGGAGATTTACGAGCAGTACTTC.

Written as DNA, the CDR3 is TGTGCCAGCAGCAACGATCTCTATGGCTACACCTTC. It translates to CASSNDLYGYTF. This chain uses TRBV6-5 with TRBJ1-2; D unclear. The CDR3 loop spans 12 amino acids. Trimming removed 6 bases at V and 4 bases at J, with 9 bases between. The germline CDR1 and CDR2 sequences are MNHEY and SVGAGI.

In its sample, this clonotype ranks as medium-sized. This chain connects TRBV7-6 to TRBJ1-5; D is uncertain. Germline CDR1 is SGHVS and CDR2 is FNYEAQ. This CDR3 has 12 residues. The V and J ends lost 2 bases and 9 bases respectively, with 8 bases between them. CDR3 DNA: TGTGCCAGCAGCTTACCCATGGGGCCCCAGCATTTT. The encoded protein is CASSLPMGPQHF.

The CDR3 is CSAGMTGTSGEQYF. In DNA, the CDR3 is TGCAGTGCTGGTATGACAGGGACGAGCGGCGAGCAGTACTTC. The chain has TRBV20-1 and TRBJ2-7; TRBD1 matches 7 bases. Germline trimming cut 5 bases from V and 6 bases from J; bases unmatched to any gene: 13. CDR3 length equals 14 residues. Germline V gene lookup returns CDR1 DFQATT and CDR2 SNEGSKA (reference sequence).

By share of the sample, this clonotype is medium-sized (0.01 to 0.1%). The chain employs TRBV18 and TRBJ1-2; 7 bases match TRBD1. CDR3 length: 12 residues. Losses at the gene ends were 6 bases for V and 7 bases for J; bases not matched to a gene: 5. Germline assignment: CDR1 KGHSH and CDR2 LQKENI. CDR3 sequence reads: CASSPDRAGYTF. CDR3 coding DNA: TGTGCCAGCTCCCCTGACAGGGCTGGCTACACCTTC. The full variable domain, in which reference TRBV18 and TRBJ1-2 provide the parts outside the CDR3, is NAGVMQNPRHLVRRRGQEARLRCSPMKGHSHVYWYRQLPEEGLKFMVYLQKENIIDESGMPKERFSAEFPKEGPSILRIQQVVRGDSAAYFCASSPDRAGYTFGSGTRLTVV.

The chain recombines TRBV4-2 with TRBJ1-2, with D unresolved. The CDR3 loop spans 14 amino acids. Germline CDR1 LGHNA, CDR2 YNFKEQ. Trimming shortened V by 1 base and J by 6 bases, and 12 bases separated the two germline ends. CDR3 DNA: TGTGCCAGCAGCCAAGTAAACCCTAGGGATGGCTACACCTTC. The encoded protein is CASSQVNPRDGYTF.

This clonotype is medium-sized by share. The CDR3 loop reads CASILGRTNEQFF. The CDR3 DNA is TGTGCCAGCATATTGGGACGTACTAATGAGCAGTTCTTC. This chain joins TRBV6-1 and TRBJ2-1, with D perhaps TRBD1 or TRBD2 (5 bases each). Trimming shortened V by 7 bases and J by 7 bases, and 14 bases separated the two germline ends. This CDR3 has 13 residues. Germline assignment: CDR1 MNHNS and CDR2 SASEGT.

The table lists this clonotype with a few counts. The chain employs TRBV5-1 and TRBJ1-1, with a tentative D call TRBD1 (5 bases). The CDR3 runs to 13 residues. The V gene lost 5 bases and the J gene lost 4 bases, with 12 bases spanning the gap. The germline V gene encodes CDR1 SGHRS and CDR2 YFSETQ. This CDR3 reads CASSMAGLTEAFF. The CDR3, as DNA: TGCGCCAGCAGTATGGCGGGGCTCACTGAAGCTTTCTTT.

The DNA for the CDR3 is TGCGCCAGCAGCTTGGAGAGATGGAATGAGCAGTTCTTC. Translated: CASSLERWNEQFF. The gene calls are TRBV5-1 and TRBJ2-1; D is unresolved. In germline, CDR1 is SGHRS, CDR2 YFSETQ. The length of the CDR3 is 13 residues. With 0 bases removed from V and 7 bases from J, the gap between germline ends came to 8 bases. The whole variable domain, filled in from reference TRBV5-1 and TRBJ2-1, reads KAGVTQTPRYLIKTRGQQVTLSCSPISGHRSVSWYQQTPGQGLQFLFEYFSETQRNKGNFPGRFSGRQFSNSRSEMNVSTLELGDSALYLCASSLERWNEQFFGPGTRLTVL.

This clonotype is judged medium-sized. The rearrangement links TRBV5-6 to TRBJ2-7, with 10 bases that match TRBD1. CDR1 SGHDT and CDR2 YYEEEE come from the germline V gene. The CDR3 spans 15 residues. J gave up 6 bases and V 5 bases, and 11 bases lay outside the gene matches. CDR3: CASRGRTGGNSEQYF. The CDR3, as DNA: TGTGCCAGCAGAGGTAGGACAGGGGGGAATTCCGAGCAGTACTTC.